The 14 T cell receptor beta chains reported below all come from one sample, sequenced in a study of shared clonotypes between healthy human individuals. Naive CD8 cells were CD45RO-negative, positively selected for CCR7, excluding terminally differentiated effector memory CD45RA+ cells. Here immunoSEQ multiplex PCR was the method, and the copy in TCRdb shows in-frame clones only, minus some. The sample lists more than 550,000 clones, about 90% seen once, with more than 20% in the top ten. The sequenced sample consisted of naive CD8+ T cells sorted from blood. These receptors were collected from a young man in good health.

The genes are TRBV6-1 and TRBJ2-4; D remains ambiguous. V was pared by 7 bases and J by 10 bases, with 20 bases between. In germline, CDR1 is MNHNS, CDR2 SASEGT. The CDR3 is 14 residues long. The CDR3 loop reads CASTDHQAFDIQYF. In DNA form, the CDR3 reads TGTGCCAGCACGGATCACCAGGCTTTTGATATTCAGTACTTC.

This chain uses TRBV6-5 with TRBJ2-5; TRBD2 might be the D (5 bases). The V gene's germline CDR1 is MNHEY and CDR2 SVGAGI. The CDR3 loop spans 15 amino acids. Trimming cost V 6 bases and J 7 bases, with 21 bases left between them. The CDR3 loop reads CASSPLRETPGTQYF. DNA of the CDR3: TGTGCCAGCAGCCCCCTACGGGAAACCCCCGGGACCCAGTACTTC.

The chain has TRBV23-1 and TRBJ2-6, with D unclear. TRBV23-1 counts as an open reading frame of uncertain function. Trimming removed 6 bases from V and 2 bases from J, with 11 bases in between. The CDR3 loop spans 15 amino acids. The CDR3 sequence is CASSVDITGANVLTF. In nucleotides, the CDR3 is TGCGCCAGCAGCGTAGATATTACTGGGGCCAACGTCCTGACTTTC.

This clone was recorded only once. The genes are TRBV18 and TRBJ2-1; TRBD2 agrees at 9 bases. V shed 3 bases and J 1 base; nucleotides not matched to a gene: 10. Germline CDR1 is KGHSH and CDR2 is LQKENI. The CDR3 sequence is 18 residues long. CDR3: CASSPPGLAGESYNEQFF. The CDR3, as DNA: TGTGCCAGCTCACCCCCAGGGTTAGCGGGAGAATCCTACAATGAGCAGTTCTTC.

The CDR3 bases are TGTGCCAGCAGTTCACATTGGGCCCCCTACAATGAGCAGTTCTTC. It codes for CASSSHWAPYNEQFF. The chain couples TRBV27 to TRBJ2-1; no clear D. The V end lost 4 bases, the J end lost 2 bases, and 12 bases lay between the germline ends. This CDR3 is 15 amino acids long. CDR1 MNHEY and CDR2 SMNVEV come from the germline V gene (reference sequence).

The chain has TRBV27 and TRBJ2-2; the D is unclear. Germline CDR1 reads MNHEY; CDR2 reads SMNVEV (reference sequence). This CDR3 is built from 15 residues. V was trimmed by 1 base and J by 5 bases, leaving 11 bases between them. CDR3: CASSLYEARTGELFF. The CDR3 coding sequence is TGTGCCAGCAGTTTATACGAGGCGCGGACCGGGGAGCTGTTTTTT.

V gene TRBV5-1 combines with J gene TRBJ1-1; D not resolved. Trimming removed 0 bases at V and 4 bases at J, with 4 bases between. The length of the CDR3 is 12 residues. Germline V gene data show CDR1 as SGHRS and CDR2 as YFSETQ. CDR3 sequence reads: CASSLGATEAFF. The DNA for the CDR3 is TGCGCCAGCAGCTTGGGGGCCACTGAAGCTTTCTTT.

To note about this clone: The same CDR3 is also encoded by other DNA sequences in this sample. The chain couples TRBV28 to TRBJ2-5, with 8 positions matching TRBD2. V trimming: 1 base; J trimming: 2 bases; junction bases outside the gene matches: 0. CDR3 size: 14 residues. Germline loops: CDR1 MDHEN, CDR2 SYDVKM. For the CDR3, the DNA is TGTGCCAGCAGTTTATTAGCGGGGCAAGAGACCCAGTACTTC. Amino acid sequence: CASSLLAGQETQYF. Full variable domain (missing parts from reference TRBV28 and TRBJ2-5): DVKVTQSSRYLVKRTGEKVFLECVQDMDHENMFWYRQDPGLGLRLIYFSYDVKMKEKGDIPEGYSVSREKKERFSLILESASTNQTSMYLCASSLLAGQETQYFGPGTRLLVL.

In nucleotides, the CDR3 is TGTGCCAGCAGCCAAGTAGACGGGGCCCCCTCCTACGAGCAGTACTTC. Its protein is CASSQVDGAPSYEQYF. The gene calls are TRBV14 and TRBJ2-7; D tentatively fits TRBD1 or TRBD2 (5 bases each). CDR3 length: 16 amino acids. CDR1 and CDR2 (germline): SGHDN, FVKESK. Between the trimmed V and J ends, which lost 1 base and 0 bases, there was a span of 13 bases.

With regard to this clone: Within the sample, other DNA sequences also encode this same CDR3. The chain combines TRBV9 with TRBJ2-2; D is tentatively TRBD1 or TRBD2 (5 bases each). The V and J ends lost 0 bases and 5 bases respectively, with 5 bases between them. From germline, CDR1 is SGDLS and CDR2 YYNGEE. The CDR3 is made up of 13 amino acids. CDR3 region: CASSVGGTGELFF. CDR3 nucleotides: TGTGCCAGCAGCGTAGGGGGGACCGGGGAGCTGTTTTTT.

The CDR3 loop is CASSLTGRKYSNQPQHF. CDR3 bases: TGTGCCAGTAGCTTGACGGGAAGGAAATATAGCAATCAGCCCCAGCATTTT. This chain uses TRBV19 with TRBJ1-5; D not resolved. Germline CDR1 reads LNHDA; CDR2 reads SQIVND (reference sequence). Trimming removed 6 bases at V and 0 bases at J, with 18 bases between. The CDR3 loop spans 17 amino acids.

The chain combines TRBV28 with TRBJ1-4, with a tentative D call TRBD1 (5 bases). The CDR3 spans 16 residues. Germline CDR1 MDHEN, CDR2 SYDVKM. Trimming removed 7 bases from V and 3 bases from J, with 18 bases in between. The CDR3: CASTPLDEGPNEKLFF. DNA for the CDR3: TGTGCCAGCACTCCCTTGGACGAGGGACCTAATGAAAAACTGTTTTTT.

The chain recombines TRBV7-9 with TRBJ2-5; a possible D gene is TRBD1 (5 bases). V gave up 2 bases and J gave up 3 bases, with 10 bases separating them. The CDR3 loop spans 14 amino acids. CDR1 is SEHNR and CDR2 is FQNEAQ in the germline V gene (reference sequence). The CDR3 here is CASSLTGIEETQYF. The DNA of the CDR3 is TGTGCCAGCAGCTTAACAGGCATCGAAGAGACCCAGTACTTC.

The rearrangement links TRBV27 to TRBJ1-5; no firm D call. This CDR3 contains 12 residues. Trimming took 3 bases from V and 16 from J, leaving 16 bases between them. Germline assignment: CDR1 MNHEY and CDR2 SMNVEV (reference sequence). The CDR3 region is CASSFSGPPFHF. The CDR3 DNA follows: TGTGCCAGCAGTTTCTCCGGGCCTCCCTTCCATTTT.